The TCR beta chain described here comes from a study of CD8+CD57+ T cells in acquired aplastic anemia. According to the study, genomic DNA was the template for TCR beta VDJ and CDR3 profiling. TCRdb ran MiXCR on the reads and lists one entry per CDR3 protein. The data hold about 180,000 distinct CDR3 sequences, with less than 50% observed a single time. The patients chosen for sequencing had shown expansion of CD8+CD57+ cells (detected by flow cytometry). Prior therapy had not been administered to any patient at the time of blood sampling. Remarks on this clonotype: At one boundary the junction diverges from the germline segment, which might be a read error.

This sequence was found in a human donor with aplastic anemia. Sequencing used sorted CD4+, CD8+, or CD8+CD57+ T cells (not recorded which) from PBMCs.

CDR3 loop: CASSQETSPSTGELSF. CDR3 sequence (DNA): TGCGCCAGCAGCCAAGAGACTAGCCCCAGCACCGGGGAGCTGTCTTTT. The J gene is TRBJ2-2, the V gene TRBV4-3; 7 nucleotides align to TRBD2. Germline lookup yields CDR1 LGHNA and CDR2 YSLEER. The CDR3 is made up of 16 amino acids.